The clone carrying this T cell receptor beta chain showed up just once. The CDR3 loop spans 12 amino acids. Germline CDR1 is SGHTA and CDR2 is FQGNSA. Trimming pared 8 bases from V and 3 bases from J, leaving 10 bases between. Here immunoSEQ multiplex PCR was the method, and the copy in TCRdb shows in-frame clones only, minus some. This table has about 60,000 clones, 80% to 90% appearing once. This entry is derived from a study of blood T cell repertoires in COVID-19. On the study more broadly: Sources were T cells, B-cell-depleted T cells, or PBMCs; the material itself was cDNA or gDNA.

This TCR was sampled from a human donor with active COVID-19. The donor label of this sample is uncertain. The sequenced sample was peripheral blood. This chain connects TRBV7-2 to TRBJ2-5, with D unresolved. The CDR3 is CASSPVEETQYF. Written as DNA, the CDR3 is TGTGCCAGCTCACCGGTTGAAGAGACCCAGTACTTC.